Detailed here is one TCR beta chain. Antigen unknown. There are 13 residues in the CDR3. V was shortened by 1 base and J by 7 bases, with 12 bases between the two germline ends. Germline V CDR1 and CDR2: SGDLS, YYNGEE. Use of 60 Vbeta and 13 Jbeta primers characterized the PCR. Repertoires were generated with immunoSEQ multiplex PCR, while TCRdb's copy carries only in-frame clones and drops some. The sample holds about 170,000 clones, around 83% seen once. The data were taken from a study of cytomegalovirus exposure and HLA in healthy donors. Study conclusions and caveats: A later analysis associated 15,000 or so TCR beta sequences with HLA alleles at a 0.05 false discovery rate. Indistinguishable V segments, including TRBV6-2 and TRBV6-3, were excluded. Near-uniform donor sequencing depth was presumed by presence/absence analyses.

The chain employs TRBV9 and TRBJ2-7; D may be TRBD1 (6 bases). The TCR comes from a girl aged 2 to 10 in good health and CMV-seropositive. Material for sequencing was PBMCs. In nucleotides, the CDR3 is TGTGCCAGCAGCGTATGGGGACAAGGGGAGCAGTACTTC. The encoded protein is CASSVWGQGEQYF.